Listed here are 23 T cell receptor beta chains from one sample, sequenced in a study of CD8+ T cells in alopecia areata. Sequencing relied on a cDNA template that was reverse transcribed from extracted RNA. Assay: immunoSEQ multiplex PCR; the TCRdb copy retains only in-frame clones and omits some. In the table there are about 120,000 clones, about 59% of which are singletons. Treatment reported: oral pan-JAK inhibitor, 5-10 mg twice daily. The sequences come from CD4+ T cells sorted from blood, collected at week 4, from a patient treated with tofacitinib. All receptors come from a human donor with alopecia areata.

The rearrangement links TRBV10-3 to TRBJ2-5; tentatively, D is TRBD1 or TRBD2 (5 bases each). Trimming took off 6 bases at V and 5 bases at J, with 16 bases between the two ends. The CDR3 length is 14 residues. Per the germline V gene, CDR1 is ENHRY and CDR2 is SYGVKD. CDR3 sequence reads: CAIRGDRSAETQYF. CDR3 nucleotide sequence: TGTGCCATCAGGGGGGACCGCAGTGCGGAGACCCAGTACTTC.

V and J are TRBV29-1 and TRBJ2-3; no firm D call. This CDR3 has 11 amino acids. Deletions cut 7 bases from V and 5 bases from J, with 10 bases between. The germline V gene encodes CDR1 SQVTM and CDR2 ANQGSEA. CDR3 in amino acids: CSAVPKDTQYF. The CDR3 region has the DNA TGCAGCGCCGTTCCCAAAGATACGCAGTATTTT.

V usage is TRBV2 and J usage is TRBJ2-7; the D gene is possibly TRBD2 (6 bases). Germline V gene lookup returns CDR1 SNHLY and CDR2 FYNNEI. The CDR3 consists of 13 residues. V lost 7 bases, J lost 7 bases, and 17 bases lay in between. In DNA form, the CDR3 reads TGTGCCAGCACCCCATCCCGGACTATGGAGCAGTACTTC. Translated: CASTPSRTMEQYF.

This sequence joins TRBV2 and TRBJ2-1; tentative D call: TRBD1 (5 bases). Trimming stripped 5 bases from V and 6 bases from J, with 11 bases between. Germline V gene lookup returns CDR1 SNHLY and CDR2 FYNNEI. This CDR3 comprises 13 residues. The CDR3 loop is CASSRDRFNEQFF. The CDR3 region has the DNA TGTGCCAGCAGTCGCGACAGATTCAATGAGCAGTTCTTC.

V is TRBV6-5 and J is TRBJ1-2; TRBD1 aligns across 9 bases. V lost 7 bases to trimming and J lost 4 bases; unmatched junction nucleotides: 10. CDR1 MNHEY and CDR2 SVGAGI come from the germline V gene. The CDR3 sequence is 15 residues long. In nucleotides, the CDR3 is TGTGCCAGCAACCTCAACAGGGGGCTCGGCTATGGCTACACCTTC. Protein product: CASNLNRGLGYGYTF.

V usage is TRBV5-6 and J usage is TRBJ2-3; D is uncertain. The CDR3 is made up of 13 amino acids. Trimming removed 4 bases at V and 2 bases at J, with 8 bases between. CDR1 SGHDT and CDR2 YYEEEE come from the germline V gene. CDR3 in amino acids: CASSPKPTDTQYF. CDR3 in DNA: TGTGCCAGCAGCCCGAAGCCCACAGATACGCAGTATTTT.

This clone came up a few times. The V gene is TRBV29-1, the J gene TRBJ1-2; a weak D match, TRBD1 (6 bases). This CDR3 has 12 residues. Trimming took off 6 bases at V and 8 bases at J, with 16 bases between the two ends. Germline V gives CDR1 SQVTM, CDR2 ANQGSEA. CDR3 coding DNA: TGCAGCGTCCTAGGGGGAGGGTTCGGCTACACCTTC. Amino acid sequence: CSVLGGGFGYTF.

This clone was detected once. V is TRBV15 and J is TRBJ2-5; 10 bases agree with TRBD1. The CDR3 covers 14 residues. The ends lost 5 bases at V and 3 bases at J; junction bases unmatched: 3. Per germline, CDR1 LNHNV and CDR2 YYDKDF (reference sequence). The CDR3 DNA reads TGTGCCACCAGCTTGGGACAGGGGAAAGAGACCCAGTACTTC. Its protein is CATSLGQGKETQYF.

The CDR3 coding sequence is TGTGCCTGGAAATCCGGGCCTACCTACGAGCAGTACTTC. It specifies CAWKSGPTYEQYF. The chain has TRBV30 and TRBJ2-7; D not resolved. Trimming pared 4 bases from V and 2 bases from J, leaving 12 bases between. Germline V CDR1 and CDR2: GTSNPN, SVGIG (reference sequence). The CDR3 has 13 amino acids.

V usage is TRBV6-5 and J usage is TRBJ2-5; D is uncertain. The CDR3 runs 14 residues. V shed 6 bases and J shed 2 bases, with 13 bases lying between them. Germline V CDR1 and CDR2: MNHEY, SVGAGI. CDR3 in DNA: TGTGCCAGCAGGGACCCACAGCCTCAAGAGACCCAGTACTTC. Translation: CASRDPQPQETQYF.

CDR3 in DNA: TGTGCCAGCGGCGGCCGGGTAGGCTACACCTTC. It is translated as CASGGRVGYTF. The chain employs TRBV28 and TRBJ1-2; D not resolved. The CDR3 consists of 11 residues. V gave up 8 bases and J gave up 8 bases, with 12 bases separating them. Looked up from germline, CDR1 is MDHEN and CDR2 is SYDVKM.

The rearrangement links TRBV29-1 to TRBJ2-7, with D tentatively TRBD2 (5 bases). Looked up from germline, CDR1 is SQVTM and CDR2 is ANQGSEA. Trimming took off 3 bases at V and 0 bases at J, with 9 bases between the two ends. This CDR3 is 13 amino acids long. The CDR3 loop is CSVEIGVSYEQYF. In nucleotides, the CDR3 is TGCAGCGTTGAGATCGGGGTCTCCTACGAGCAGTACTTC.

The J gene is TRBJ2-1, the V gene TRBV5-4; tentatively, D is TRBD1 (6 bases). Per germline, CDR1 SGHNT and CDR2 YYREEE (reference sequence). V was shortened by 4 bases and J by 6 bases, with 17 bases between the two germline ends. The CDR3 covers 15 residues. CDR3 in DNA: TGTGCCAGCAGCCCGCCCCGTGACAGGTCCAATGAGCAGTTCTTC. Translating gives CASSPPRDRSNEQFF. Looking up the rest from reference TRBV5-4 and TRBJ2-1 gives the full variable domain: ETGVTQSPTHLIKTRGQQVTLRCSSQSGHNTVSWYQQALGQGPQFIFQYYREEENGRGNFPPRFSGLQFPNYSSELNVNALELDDSALYLCASSPPRDRSNEQFFGPGTRLTVL.

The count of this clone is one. Written as DNA, the CDR3 is TGTGCCTGGAGTTTAGGACTAGCGGCGGATACGCAGTATTTT. Protein: CAWSLGLAADTQYF. V and J are TRBV30 and TRBJ2-3; the match to TRBD2 covers 10 bases. The CDR3 loop spans 14 amino acids. Germline V gives CDR1 GTSNPN, CDR2 SVGIG (reference sequence). Unmatched junction bases numbered 5, after V lost 2 bases and J lost 6 bases.

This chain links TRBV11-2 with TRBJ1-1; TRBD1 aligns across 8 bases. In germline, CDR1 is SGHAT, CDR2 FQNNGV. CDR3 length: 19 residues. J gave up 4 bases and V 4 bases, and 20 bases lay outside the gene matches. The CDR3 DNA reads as TGTGCCAGCAGCTGGGGTCGACAGGGGATCCTAGACTTTAGCACTGAAGCTTTCTTT. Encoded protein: CASSWGRQGILDFSTEAFF.

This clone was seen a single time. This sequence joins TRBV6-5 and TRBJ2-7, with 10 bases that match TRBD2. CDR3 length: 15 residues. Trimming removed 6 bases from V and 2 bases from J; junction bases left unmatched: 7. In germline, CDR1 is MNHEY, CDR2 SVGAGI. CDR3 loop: CASSSQTSGAYEQYF. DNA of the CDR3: TGTGCCAGCAGCTCCCAAACTAGCGGGGCCTACGAGCAGTACTTC.

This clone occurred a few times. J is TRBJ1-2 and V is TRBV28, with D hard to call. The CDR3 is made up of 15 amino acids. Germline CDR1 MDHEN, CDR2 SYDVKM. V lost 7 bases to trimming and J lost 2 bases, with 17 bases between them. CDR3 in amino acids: CASKSRVFGNYGYTF. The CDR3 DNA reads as TGTGCCAGCAAATCGAGGGTCTTCGGGAACTATGGCTACACCTTC.

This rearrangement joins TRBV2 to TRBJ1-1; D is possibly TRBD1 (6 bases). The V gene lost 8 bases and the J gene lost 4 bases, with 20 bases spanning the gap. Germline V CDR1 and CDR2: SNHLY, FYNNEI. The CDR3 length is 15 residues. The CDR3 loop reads CASSQGPFRGTEAFF. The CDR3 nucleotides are TGTGCCAGCTCCCAGGGGCCTTTCCGGGGCACTGAAGCTTTCTTT.

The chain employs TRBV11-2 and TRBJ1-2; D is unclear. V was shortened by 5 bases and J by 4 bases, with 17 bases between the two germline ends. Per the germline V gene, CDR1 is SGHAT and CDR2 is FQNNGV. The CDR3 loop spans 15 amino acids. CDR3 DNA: TGTGCCAGCAGCCCACTGGGCGCCACCACCTATGGCTACACCTTC. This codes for CASSPLGATTYGYTF.

The CDR3 DNA reads TGTGCCACCAGCGAGGGAGCCAAAAACATTCAGTACTTC. It is translated as CATSEGAKNIQYF. The chain is built from TRBV15 and TRBJ2-4; perhaps TRBD2 as D (5 bases). V was trimmed by 5 bases and J by 0 bases, leaving 5 bases between them. Germline CDR1 reads LNHNV; CDR2 reads YYDKDF (reference sequence). The CDR3 consists of 13 residues.

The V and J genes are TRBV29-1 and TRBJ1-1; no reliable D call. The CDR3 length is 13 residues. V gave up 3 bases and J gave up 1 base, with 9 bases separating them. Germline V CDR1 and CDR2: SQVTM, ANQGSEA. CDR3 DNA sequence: TGCAGCGTTGAGCCGGCTACGAACACTGAAGCTTTCTTT. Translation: CSVEPATNTEAFF.

The CDR3 region has the DNA TGCGCCAGCAGCCTCTCCTTGGCGTATGGCTACACCTTC. This gives the protein CASSLSLAYGYTF. The V gene is TRBV4-1, the J gene TRBJ1-2; D call uncertain. Trimming removed 4 bases from V and 5 bases from J, with 11 bases in between. Germline V gene data show CDR1 as MGHRA and CDR2 as YSYEKL. This CDR3 region has 13 residues.

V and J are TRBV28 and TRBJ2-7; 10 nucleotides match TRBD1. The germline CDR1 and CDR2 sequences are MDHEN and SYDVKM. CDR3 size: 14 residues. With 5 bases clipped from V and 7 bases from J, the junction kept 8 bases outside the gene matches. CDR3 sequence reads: CASSPGQGPREQYF. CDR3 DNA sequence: TGTGCCAGCAGTCCGGGACAGGGGCCTCGGGAGCAGTACTTC. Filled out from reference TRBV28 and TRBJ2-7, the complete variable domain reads DVKVTQSSRYLVKRTGEKVFLECVQDMDHENMFWYRQDPGLGLRLIYFSYDVKMKEKGDIPEGYSVSREKKERFSLILESASTNQTSMYLCASSPGQGPREQYFGPGTRLTVT.